Shown below are 14 T cell receptor beta chains from a single sample sequenced in a study of control samples from healthy donors and cancer patients. This table comes from immunoSEQ multiplex PCR, and its TCRdb copy is limited to in-frame clones, with some not included. The data hold tens of thousands of clones, with 75% to 90% observed a single time. Sequences were obtained from PBMCs. The receptors shown here come from a woman aged 45 to 65 with colorectal cancer.

V gene TRBV3-1 (or the pseudogene TRBV3-2) combines with J gene TRBJ2-3; no reliable D call. The V end was cut by 2 bases, the J end by 3 bases, with 9 bases between. The CDR3 length is 14 residues. From germline, CDR1 is LGHDT and CDR2 YNNKEL (reference sequence). CDR3 residues: CASSQIIVTDTQYF. As DNA, the CDR3 is TGTGCCAGCAGCCAAATAATAGTTACAGATACGCAGTATTTT.

This clone has only a few counts. The CDR3 DNA follows: TGTGCCAGCAGCGACCGGGACAGGGGGCATGGAGGCTATGGCTACACCTTC. Translation gives CASSDRDRGHGGYGYTF. The rearrangement uses TRBV7-8 and TRBJ1-2; 12 bases are a match to TRBD1. The V gene end was trimmed by 5 bases and the J gene end by 4 bases; junction bases not matched to a gene: 11. The CDR3 is made up of 17 amino acids. CDR1 is SGHVS, CDR2 FQNEAQ, per germline.

V and J are TRBV19 and TRBJ2-7, with unresolved D. Trimming left V 5 bases short and J 3 bases short, with 14 bases between. Looked up from germline, CDR1 is LNHDA and CDR2 is SQIVND (reference sequence). This CDR3 comprises 14 residues. The DNA of the CDR3 is TGTGCCAGTAGTGGGTGGGTTCTCAACTACGAGCAGTACGTC. The encoded protein is CASSGWVLNYEQYV.

V and J are TRBV13 and TRBJ1-5, with a weak D call TRBD1 (5 bases). The V and J ends lost 2 bases and 2 bases respectively, with 16 bases between them. This CDR3 spans 17 amino acids. The germline CDR1 and CDR2 sequences are PRHDT and FYEKMQ (reference sequence). CDR3 bases: TGTGCCAGCAGCTTAAGGGCAGGGCGGGATGGCAATCAGCCCCAGCATTTT. The encoded protein is CASSLRAGRDGNQPQHF.

The rearrangement uses TRBV7-9 and TRBJ1-4; D is perhaps TRBD1 (6 bases). V was pared by 0 bases and J by 7 bases, with 12 bases between. Germline V gene sequence: CDR1 SEHNR, CDR2 FQNEAQ (reference sequence). This CDR3 is built from 15 residues. In DNA form, the CDR3 reads TGTGCCAGCAGCTTAGCAGGGGGTGAAGGTGAAAAACTGTTTTTT. This sequence encodes CASSLAGGEGEKLFF.

The chain has TRBV19 and TRBJ2-3; perhaps TRBD1 as D (5 bases). Trimming left V 7 bases short and J 6 bases short, with 14 bases between. Germline loops: CDR1 LNHDA, CDR2 SQIVND (reference sequence). The CDR3 consists of 13 residues. The CDR3 loop reads CASNQDTRDTQYF. For the CDR3, the DNA is TGTGCCAGTAATCAGGACACAAGGGATACGCAGTATTTT.

This chain links TRBV3-1 (or the pseudogene TRBV3-2) with TRBJ1-4; D not certain. Per the germline V gene, CDR1 is LGHDT and CDR2 is YNNKEL (reference sequence). Trimming took off 0 bases at V and 7 bases at J, with 9 bases between the two ends. This CDR3 is 14 amino acids long. The CDR3 here is CASSQDNMSEKLFF. CDR3 sequence (DNA): TGTGCCAGCAGCCAAGATAACATGAGTGAAAAACTGTTTTTT.

The chain couples TRBV14 to TRBJ1-4, with D hard to call. Germline-derived CDR1 and CDR2 are SGHDN and FVKESK. This CDR3 has 15 amino acids. The V gene lost 1 base and the J gene lost 7 bases, with 13 bases spanning the gap. The CDR3 DNA reads TGTGCCAGCAGCCAAGTGGCGGGAAAGAGTGAAAAACTGTTTTTT. It specifies CASSQVAGKSEKLFF.

Here the CDR3 reads CASSPRPTNQPQHF. CDR3 bases: TGTGCCAGCAGCCCGAGACCGACTAATCAGCCCCAGCATTTT. The chain is built from TRBV5-5 and TRBJ1-5; D not resolved. CDR3 size: 14 residues. Looked up from germline, CDR1 is SGHKS and CDR2 is YYEKEE (reference sequence). Trimming stripped 4 bases from V and 4 bases from J, with 12 bases between. The whole variable domain, filled in from reference TRBV5-5 and TRBJ1-5, reads DAGVTQSPTHLIKTRGQQVTLRCSPISGHKSVSWYQQVLGQGPQFIFQYYEKEERGRGNFPDRFSARQFPNYSSELNVNALLLGDSALYLCASSPRPTNQPQHFGDGTRLSIL.

The J gene is TRBJ1-2, the V gene TRBV2; 9 bases are a match to TRBD1. The CDR3 sequence is 15 residues long. Losses at the gene ends were 3 bases for V and 4 bases for J; bases not matched to a gene: 6. Germline CDR1 and CDR2: SNHLY and FYNNEI. This CDR3 is CASSDGQGPIYGYTF. The CDR3 bases are TGTGCCAGCAGTGACGGACAGGGGCCTATCTATGGCTACACCTTC.

The CDR3 bases are TGCGCCAGCAGCTCCCACGACAGGGGAGTTTATGGAGATACGCAGTATTTT. Its protein is CASSSHDRGVYGDTQYF. The chain recombines TRBV5-1 with TRBJ2-3; 8 nucleotides line up with TRBD1. Germline assignment: CDR1 SGHRS and CDR2 YFSETQ. This CDR3 has 17 amino acids. V gave up 3 bases and J gave up 5 bases; unmatched junction bases: 14.

DNA for the CDR3: TGTGCCAGCAGTCCGGGACAGGGCTTCGCCGGGGAGCTGTTTTTT. This encodes CASSPGQGFAGELFF. V and J are TRBV7-2 and TRBJ2-2; TRBD1 matches 9 bases. This CDR3 is built from 15 residues. Germline loops: CDR1 SGHTA, CDR2 FQGNSA. The J segment lost 6 bases and the V segment lost 6 bases, leaving 8 bases of the junction unmatched.

This chain uses TRBV6-2 or TRBV6-3 with TRBJ2-1; TRBD1 might be the D (6 bases). V lost 5 bases and J lost 4, with 12 bases in between. Germline V lookup: CDR1 MNHEY, CDR2 SVGEGT. CDR3 size: 14 residues. The CDR3 region is CASSSEGGYNEQFF. The CDR3 DNA sequence: TGTGCCAGCAGTAGTGAAGGGGGTTACAATGAGCAGTTCTTC.

The rearrangement links TRBV5-8 to TRBJ2-1, with TRBD2 identical over 8 bases. CDR1 and CDR2 from the germline V gene are SGHTS and YDEGEE. Trimming removed 2 bases from V and 8 bases from J; junction bases left unmatched: 9. The CDR3 is 15 amino acids. CDR3: CASSLAGASRDEQFF. CDR3 nucleotide sequence: TGTGCCAGCAGCTTAGCGGGGGCCTCTAGGGATGAGCAGTTCTTC.